Following are 4 T cell receptor beta chains from one sample sequenced in a study of blood T cell repertoires in COVID-19. Produced via immunoSEQ multiplex PCR; TCRdb's table is partial and in-frame only. The sample lists fewer than 300,000 clones; approximately 81% were seen once. Sequenced material: peripheral blood. The receptors come from a woman aged 18-29 years with acute or convalescent COVID-19.

V gene TRBV28 combines with J gene TRBJ1-4; 8 positions match TRBD1. From germline, CDR1 is MDHEN and CDR2 SYDVKM. CDR3 length: 15 residues. The V and J ends lost 2 bases and 8 bases, in that order; junction bases with no gene match: 7. The CDR3 is CASSLEDRAQEKLFF. The CDR3 DNA reads as TGTGCCAGCAGTTTAGAGGACAGGGCTCAAGAAAAACTGTTTTTT. The variable domain in full, with the rest retrieved from reference TRBV28 and TRBJ1-4, is DVKVTQSSRYLVKRTGEKVFLECVQDMDHENMFWYRQDPGLGLRLIYFSYDVKMKEKGDIPEGYSVSREKKERFSLILESASTNQTSMYLCASSLEDRAQEKLFFGSGTQLSVL.

The chain links TRBV5-8 to TRBJ2-5; D possibly corresponds to TRBD2 (5 bases). The CDR3 contains 15 residues. Trimming cost V 3 bases and J 9 bases, with 21 bases left between them. Germline loops: CDR1 SGHTS, CDR2 YDEGEE. As DNA, the CDR3 is TGTGCCAGCAGCTCAAAATCGATGCGGGCATCGGCCCAGTACTTC. Translation gives CASSSKSMRASAQYF.

The chain uses TRBV10-1 and TRBJ2-1; TRBD2 agrees at 7 bases. The CDR3 covers 18 residues. Germline-derived CDR1 and CDR2 are WNHNN and SYGVQD (reference sequence). The V and J ends lost 8 bases and 0 bases, in that order; junction bases with no gene match: 16. The CDR3 loop is CASVYPYGRRASYNEQFF. The DNA of the CDR3 is TGCGCCAGCGTATACCCCTACGGGAGGAGGGCCTCCTACAATGAGCAGTTCTTC.

In its sample, this clone was seen once. The rearrangement joins TRBV7-6 to TRBJ2-7, with a tentative D call TRBD1 (5 bases). There are 14 residues in the CDR3. Trimming removed 5 bases at V and 3 bases at J, with 14 bases between. Germline V gene data show CDR1 as SGHVS and CDR2 as FNYEAQ. Here the CDR3 reads CASSPQGLFYEQYF. The DNA for the CDR3 is TGTGCCAGCAGCCCCCAGGGCTTATTCTACGAGCAGTACTTC.